Each of the 24 T cell receptor beta chains below was sequenced from the same sample in a study of vaccination effects on CD4 cells after COVID-19. Assay: immunoSEQ multiplex PCR; the TCRdb copy retains only in-frame clones and omits some. The table lists about 63,000 clones, approximately 75% of them singletons, with around 3.8% in the top ten. Antigen-specific CD4+ T cells expanded by the ViraFEST assay with viral peptide pools were then sequenced. Following a roughly 10-day culture, CD4+ T cells were purified. Previously uninfected by SARS-CoV-2, the vaccine recipients also showed negative nucleocapsid antibodies. These receptors have no known antigen. The sequences come from CD4+ T cells from PBMCs cultured with HCoV-OC43 spike peptides, collected before COVID-19 vaccination. Subset: HCoV-OC43 spike overlapping peptide pool stimulation. Receptors originate from a human donor who received a COVID-19 vaccine.

V is TRBV18 and J is TRBJ2-1; D unresolved. CDR3 length: 16 residues. Germline values: CDR1 KGHSH, CDR2 LQKENI. V lost 3 bases to trimming and J lost 8 bases, with 20 bases between them. The DNA of the CDR3 is TGTGCCAGCTCACCCTTCGGGCAGGTAACATCCGATGAGCAGTTCTTC. Its translation is CASSPFGQVTSDEQFF.

V is TRBV9 and J is TRBJ1-3; D not resolved. Germline V gives CDR1 SGDLS, CDR2 YYNGEE. The CDR3 is 17 residues long. The V gene lost 0 bases and the J gene lost 0 bases, with 13 bases spanning the gap. This CDR3 reads CASSVDGPSPSGNTIYF. The CDR3 DNA sequence: TGTGCCAGCAGCGTAGATGGTCCCAGCCCCTCTGGAAACACCATATATTTT.

V gene TRBV10-1 combines with J gene TRBJ2-3; a weak D match, TRBD1 (5 bases). The V end was cut by 6 bases, the J end by 2 bases, with 18 bases between. This CDR3 is built from 16 residues. Per the germline V gene, CDR1 is WNHNN and CDR2 is SYGVQD (reference sequence). The CDR3 spells CASSPPRRQLTDTQYF. Here the CDR3 DNA reads TGCGCCAGCAGCCCCCCCCGTAGACAGCTCACAGATACGCAGTATTTT.

DNA of the CDR3: TGTGCCACCAGTGATACAGCGGGGGCCCAAGAGACCCAGTACTTC. This encodes CATSDTAGAQETQYF. This chain connects TRBV24-1 to TRBJ2-5, with TRBD2 identical over 8 bases. The V gene's germline CDR1 is KGHDR and CDR2 SFDVKD. Trimming at V came to 3 bases and at J to 1 base, leaving 3 bases not matched to a gene. The CDR3 sequence is 15 residues long.

DNA of the CDR3: TGTGCCAGCAGTTTTCGGGGGCGAGCCTCTGGGGCCAACGTCCTGACTTTC. Its translation: CASSFRGRASGANVLTF. The chain uses TRBV27 and TRBJ2-6; the D call may be TRBD1 or TRBD2 (6 bases each). The germline CDR1 and CDR2 sequences are MNHEY and SMNVEV (reference sequence). Trimming took 3 bases from V and 0 from J, leaving 12 bases between them. The CDR3 has 17 amino acids.

There are a few counts of this clone. The rearrangement uses TRBV23-1 and TRBJ1-2; D gene unclear. TRBV23-1 is noted as an ORF with a role that remains uncertain. The CDR3 extends over 18 amino acids. V was cut by 0 bases and J by 5 bases, with 22 bases left in between. For the CDR3, the DNA is TGCGCCAGCAGTCAATCAGTTTGGGGAGGCAGTGCCGTTTATGGCTACACCTTC. Amino acid sequence: CASSQSVWGGSAVYGYTF.

The genes are TRBV6-4 and TRBJ2-7, with D maybe TRBD1 (6 bases). The V end lost 7 bases, the J end lost 4 bases, and 8 bases lay between the germline ends. The CDR3 has 11 amino acids. Germline V gives CDR1 MRHNA, CDR2 SNTAGT. CDR3 sequence: CASIGQYEQYV. The CDR3 DNA reads as TGTGCCAGCATTGGACAGTACGAGCAGTACGTC.

The rearrangement links TRBV24-1 to TRBJ2-3; D gene uncertain. The CDR3 totals 16 residues. The germline CDR1 and CDR2 sequences are KGHDR and SFDVKD. The germline V and J ends were trimmed by 2 bases and 0 bases, with 11 bases remaining between them. CDR3 bases: TGTGCCACCAGTGATTCTTTGGGAAGTAGCACAGATACGCAGTATTTT. Its protein product is CATSDSLGSSTDTQYF.

CDR3 sequence reads: CATSNRAQETQYF. In DNA, the CDR3 is TGTGCCACCAGTAATCGAGCTCAAGAGACCCAGTACTTC. The chain uses TRBV24-1 and TRBJ2-5, with D unclear. This CDR3 contains 13 residues. V was cut by 6 bases and J by 2 bases, with 9 bases left in between. Germline V CDR1 and CDR2: KGHDR, SFDVKD.

The V and J genes are TRBV11-3 and TRBJ2-7; D remains unclear. Trimming took 10 bases from V and 4 from J, leaving 26 bases between them. Germline V gene lookup returns CDR1 SGHNT and CDR2 YENEEA. This CDR3 spans 16 amino acids. CDR3 residues: CANPTRPSEFSYEQYV. The CDR3 DNA follows: TGTGCCAATCCGACCCGCCCCAGCGAGTTTTCGTACGAGCAGTACGTC.

The genes are TRBV25-1 and TRBJ1-2; D is ambiguous. The V gene lost 1 base and the J gene lost 3 bases, with 3 bases spanning the gap. This CDR3 region has 12 residues. The germline V gene encodes CDR1 MGHDK and CDR2 SYGVNS. The CDR3 is CASSEWHYGYTF. The CDR3 coding sequence is TGTGCCAGCAGTGAATGGCACTATGGCTACACCTTC.

This clone was detected a few times. V and J are TRBV24-1 and TRBJ2-1; 8 positions match TRBD1. CDR1 KGHDR and CDR2 SFDVKD come from the germline V gene. Trimming took 4 bases from V and 5 from J; bases not matched to a gene: 15. CDR3 length equals 18 residues. Here the CDR3 reads CATSDPNRGQGYHNEQFF. CDR3 coding DNA: TGTGCCACCAGTGACCCCAACCGAGGACAGGGATATCACAATGAGCAGTTCTTC.

This clone showed up just once. The V call is TRBV3-1 (or the pseudogene TRBV3-2), the J call TRBJ1-2; weak D call: TRBD1 (6 bases). The V gene lost 2 bases and the J gene lost 10 bases, with 14 bases spanning the gap. The CDR3 consists of 13 residues. Germline values: CDR1 LGHDT, CDR2 YNNKEL (reference sequence). The CDR3 DNA reads TGTGCCAGCAGCCAACCCGGGGGGGGCGACTACACCTTC. Translating gives CASSQPGGGDYTF.

The CDR3 protein is CASSPTPGELFF. The DNA of the CDR3 is TGTGCCAGCAGCCCTACCCCCGGGGAGCTGTTTTTT. The chain uses TRBV11-3 and TRBJ2-2, with unresolved D. Germline loops: CDR1 SGHNT, CDR2 YENEEA. CDR3 length equals 12 residues. V lost 5 bases, J lost 6 bases, and 7 bases lay in between.

The chain combines TRBV4-3 with TRBJ1-6, with a possible D match to TRBD1 (6 bases). Germline CDR1 is LGHNA and CDR2 is YSLEER. Trimming took 4 bases from V and 8 from J, leaving 15 bases between them. CDR3 length: 15 amino acids. The CDR3 is CASSLVDRIHSPLHF. The CDR3 DNA follows: TGCGCCAGCAGCCTCGTCGACAGGATCCATTCACCCCTCCACTTT.

This rearrangement joins TRBV11-2 to TRBJ2-5; D is perhaps TRBD2 (5 bases). Germline CDR1 reads SGHAT; CDR2 reads FQNNGV. Trimming removed 3 bases from V and 5 bases from J, with 10 bases in between. The CDR3 runs 13 residues. CDR3 region: CASSFPSRETQYF. The DNA of the CDR3 is TGTGCCAGCAGCTTCCCTAGCCGCGAGACCCAGTACTTC.

The chain recombines TRBV12-3 or TRBV12-4 with TRBJ2-3, with D maybe TRBD2 (6 bases). Trimming took off 0 bases at V and 9 bases at J, with 10 bases between the two ends. The CDR3 totals 13 residues. CDR3 protein: CASSLADGGTQYF. The CDR3, as DNA: TGTGCCAGCAGTTTAGCGGATGGAGGGACGCAGTATTTT.

This clone was seen more than once but under ten times. V and J are TRBV5-4 and TRBJ2-5, with D possibly being TRBD2 (6 bases). Per germline, CDR1 SGHNT and CDR2 YYREEE (reference sequence). V dropped 0 bases and J dropped 1 base, with 7 bases sitting between them. The CDR3 has 14 residues. CDR3: CASSLGGVQETQYF. CDR3 DNA sequence: TGTGCCAGCAGCTTGGGCGGGGTCCAAGAGACCCAGTACTTC.

This chain uses TRBV7-2 with TRBJ2-4, with 9 nucleotides matching TRBD2. V dropped 4 bases and J dropped 1; count of bases not matched to a gene: 11. This CDR3 spans 18 amino acids. Germline-derived CDR1 and CDR2 are SGHTA and FQGNSA. CDR3 in amino acids: CASSSKDGLAGAKNIQYF. In DNA form, the CDR3 reads TGTGCCAGCAGCTCAAAAGACGGGCTAGCGGGGGCCAAAAACATTCAGTACTTC.

This rearrangement joins TRBV6-5 to TRBJ1-6, with 9 bases aligning to TRBD1. This CDR3 contains 15 residues. V shed 6 bases and J 3 bases; nucleotides not matched to a gene: 3. Per germline, CDR1 MNHEY and CDR2 SVGAGI. The CDR3 protein is CASSQDRGYNSPLHF. CDR3 DNA: TGTGCCAGCAGCCAGGACAGGGGCTATAATTCACCCCTCCACTTT.

This clone was counted between two and nine times. The chain employs TRBV14 and TRBJ2-1; 7 nucleotides match TRBD1. V lost 1 base to trimming and J lost 13 bases; unmatched junction nucleotides: 10. CDR1 and CDR2 (germline): SGHDN, FVKESK. This CDR3 contains 14 residues. CDR3 amino acids: CASSQGLGGPSQFF. The CDR3 region has the DNA TGTGCCAGCAGCCAAGGTCTAGGGGGCCCCTCACAGTTCTTC.

V gene TRBV2 combines with J gene TRBJ1-2, with 7 positions matching TRBD1. The CDR3 is 14 amino acids. The V gene's germline CDR1 is SNHLY and CDR2 FYNNEI. V lost 4 bases, J lost 6 bases, and 8 bases stayed unmatched. The CDR3 coding sequence is TGTGCCAGCAGTGTGGCAGGGGGTGCCGATGGCTACACCTTC. Protein product: CASSVAGGADGYTF.

The V gene is TRBV3-1 (or the pseudogene TRBV3-2), the J gene TRBJ2-2; D might be TRBD1 (6 bases). The germline CDR1 and CDR2 sequences are LGHDT and YNNKEL (reference sequence). Trimming cost V 4 bases and J 5 bases, with 14 bases left between them. This CDR3 contains 15 residues. CDR3 coding DNA: TGTGCCAGCAGCCGTCCAGGGGCAGAAACCGGGGAGCTGTTTTTT. This sequence encodes CASSRPGAETGELFF.

The chain carries TRBV27 and TRBJ2-3; D call uncertain. The V gene's germline CDR1 is MNHEY and CDR2 SMNVEV (reference sequence). The ends were cut back, 8 bases at V and 2 bases at J, with 11 bases in the middle. The CDR3 spans 13 residues. In DNA form, the CDR3 reads TGTGCCAGCGGACGGCCTGACACAGATACGCAGTATTTT. Translation: CASGRPDTDTQYF.